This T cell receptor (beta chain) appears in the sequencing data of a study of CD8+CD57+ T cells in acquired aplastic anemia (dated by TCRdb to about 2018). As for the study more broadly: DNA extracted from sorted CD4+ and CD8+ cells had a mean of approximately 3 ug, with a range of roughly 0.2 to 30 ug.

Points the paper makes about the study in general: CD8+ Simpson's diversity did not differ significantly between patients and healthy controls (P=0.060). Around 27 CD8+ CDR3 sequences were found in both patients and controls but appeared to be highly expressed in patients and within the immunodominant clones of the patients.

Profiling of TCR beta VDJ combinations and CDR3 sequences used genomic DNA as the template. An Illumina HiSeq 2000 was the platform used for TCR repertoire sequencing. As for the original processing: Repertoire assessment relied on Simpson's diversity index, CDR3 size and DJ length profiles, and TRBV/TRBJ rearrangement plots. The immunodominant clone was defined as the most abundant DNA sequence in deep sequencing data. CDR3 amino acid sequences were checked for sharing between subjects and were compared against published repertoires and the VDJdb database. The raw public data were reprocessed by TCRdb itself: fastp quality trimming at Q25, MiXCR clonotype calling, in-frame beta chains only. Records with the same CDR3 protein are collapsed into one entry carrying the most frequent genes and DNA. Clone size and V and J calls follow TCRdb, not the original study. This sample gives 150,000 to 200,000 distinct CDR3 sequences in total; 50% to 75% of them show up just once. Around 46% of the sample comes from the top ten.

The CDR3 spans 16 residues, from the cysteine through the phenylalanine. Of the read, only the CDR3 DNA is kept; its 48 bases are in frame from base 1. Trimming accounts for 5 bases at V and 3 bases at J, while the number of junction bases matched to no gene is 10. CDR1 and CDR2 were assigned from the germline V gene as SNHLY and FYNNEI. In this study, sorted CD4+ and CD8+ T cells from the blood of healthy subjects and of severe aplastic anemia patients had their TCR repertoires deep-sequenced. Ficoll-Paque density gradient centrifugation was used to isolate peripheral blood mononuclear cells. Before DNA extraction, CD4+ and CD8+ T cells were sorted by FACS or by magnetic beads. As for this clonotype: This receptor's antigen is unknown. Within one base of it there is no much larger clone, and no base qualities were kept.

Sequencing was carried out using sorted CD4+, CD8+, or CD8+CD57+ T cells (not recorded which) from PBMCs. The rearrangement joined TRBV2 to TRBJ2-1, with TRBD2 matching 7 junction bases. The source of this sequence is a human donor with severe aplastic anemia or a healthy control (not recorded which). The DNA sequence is TGTGCCAGCAGTCCGTCCGCTAGCGGACTCTACAATGAGCAGTTCTTC. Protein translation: CASSPSASGLYNEQFF.